The rows below give T cell receptor beta chains drawn from one sample of a study of blood T cell repertoires in COVID-19. The data were produced by immunoSEQ multiplex PCR, yet TCRdb's version contains in-frame clones alone and is incomplete. The data contain around 70,000 clones, 88% of them seen just once; the ten biggest clones take up 5.1%. What was sequenced was peripheral blood. These receptor sequences come from a human donor in a cohort sampled during active COVID-19. Each CDR3 is given with its conserved first and last residue.

V: TRBV11-2
CDR3: CASSFLRGSHEQYF

V: TRBV5-8
CDR3: CASSPTGSSYNEQFF

V: TRBV5-1
CDR3: CASSPREASGNTIYF

V: TRBV6-1
CDR3: CASSEYEQGYPSPLHF

V: TRBV5-6
CDR3: CASSTGSWGELFF

V: TRBV11-2
CDR3: CASRPQGDSGLSYNEQFF

V: TRBV27
CDR3: CASSLGTEGNTIYF

V: TRBV19
CDR3: CASSVRDRPFF

V: TRBV5-1
CDR3: CASRDYTGELFF

V: TRBV3-1/TRBV3-2
CDR3: CASSQGSETIYF

V: TRBV18
CDR3: CASSPTEYQETQYF

V: TRBV5-5
CDR3: CASSLVTFSSGNTIYF

V: TRBV11-2
CDR3: CASSTRTGPNTEAFF

V: TRBV30
CDR3: CAWSVIQSGQPQHF

V: TRBV4-2
CDR3: CASSQDLGDHNSPLHF

V: TRBV11-2
CDR3: CASSQTSGPYNEQFF

V: TRBV7-9
CDR3: CASSLTDYGYTF

V: TRBV2
CDR3: CASSEASGGTSTDTQYF

V: TRBV6-5
CDR3: CASSYSAALGGETQYF

V: TRBV5-1
CDR3: CASSLALSTDTQYF

V: TRBV11-3
CDR3: CASSPNGGLSGQFF

V: TRBV19
CDR3: CASSQGAETQYF

V: TRBV5-1
CDR3: CASSLGRGDTGELFF

V: TRBV29-1
CDR3: CSVDGGQLNTEAFF

V: TRBV27
CDR3: CASSLGDRGDGYTF

V: TRBV5-1
CDR3: CASSADRRYEQYF

V: TRBV19
CDR3: CASSIGQGRGETQYF

V: TRBV29-1
CDR3: CSVMLDYQLEHF

V: TRBV10-3
CDR3: CASRDNIQYSNQPQHF

V: TRBV18
CDR3: CASSQGGRYEQYF

V: TRBV10-3
CDR3: CAISESGIAGEKLFF

V: TRBV28
CDR3: CASTQGGTENSPLHF

V: TRBV7-9
CDR3: CASSAPGQGYTGELFF

V: TRBV29-1
CDR3: CSVGQEGGTQYF

V: TRBV5-1
CDR3: CASSLGGAGELFF

V: TRBV11-3
CDR3: CASSSGQGAPNDNEQFF

V: TRBV15
CDR3: CATSRDKSDEQYF

V: TRBV6-1
CDR3: CASSEALLAGGSPGDTQYF

V: TRBV7-8
CDR3: CASSLRRVRVNTGELFF

V: TRBV9
CDR3: CASSVSPGTGRISGNTIYF

V: TRBV30
CDR3: CAWSTIQGAREKLFF

V: TRBV18
CDR3: CASSPGLAGTDTQYF

V: TRBV9
CDR3: CASSPISAGAQETQYF

V: TRBV3-1/TRBV3-2
CDR3: CASSQINIYSGNTIYF

V: TRBV5-8
CDR3: CASRSGDRGEGQPQHF